Sequencing of this T cell receptor (beta chain) was carried out in a study of shared clonotypes between healthy human individuals. Positively selected for CCR7, the CD45RO-negative cells used as naive CD8 cells excluded terminally differentiated effector memory CD45RA+ cells. CDR1 and CDR2 from the germline V gene are LGHNA and YSLEER. The CDR3 runs to 16 residues. Unmatched junction bases numbered 8, after V lost 0 bases and J lost 6 bases. Using immunoSEQ multiplex PCR, the repertoire was profiled, and TCRdb retains in-frame clones only, with some absent. The sample has roughly 850,000 clones, about 96% seen once; the top ten hold over 0.2%.

Sequenced sample: naive CD8+ T cells sorted from blood. The TCR sequence derives from a man aged 25-40 years in good health. This rearrangement joins TRBV4-3 to TRBJ1-1, with 9 bases that match TRBD1. The CDR3 nucleotides read TGCGCCAGCAGCCAAGATTCCACAGGGGGCTTATCTGAAGCTTTCTTT. Protein: CASSQDSTGGLSEAFF.